The clone carrying this T cell receptor (beta chain) has more than one count but fewer than ten. Its matching antigen is unknown. The sample originates from a study of T cells after yellow fever vaccination. Study background: Each low-cell-number fraction was prepared by means of SMART-Seq v4 Ultra Low Input.

The 5'RACE template-switching step produced TCR cDNA and added a universal primer site and UMIs. Each CDR3 protein is one row after TCRdb ran MiXCR on the 5' RACE reads. Among approximately 510,000 distinct CDR3 sequences, just over 20% were seen once, and the ten largest hold roughly 16%. Study observations and caveats: After the booster, approximately 96% of CD4 and 75% to 90% of CD8 primary-response clones were re-detected.

The CDR3 consists of 16 residues. V lost 6 bases to trimming and J lost 4 bases, with 19 bases between them. Germline CDR1 reads MNHNS; CDR2 reads SASEGT. The receptor was isolated from a man between 18 and 29 years old who received the YFV17D yellow fever vaccine. This chain uses TRBV6-1 with TRBJ2-1; D uncertain. Sequencing was performed on PBMCs, taken roughly 23 days after the first yellow fever vaccination. CDR3 protein: CASSPSANPGYNEQFF. As DNA, the CDR3 is TGTGCCAGCAGCCCTTCTGCCAACCCAGGATACAATGAGCAGTTCTTC.